The sequence of this TCR beta chain was determined in a study of T cell repertoires in cytomegalovirus infection. This clonotype was found many times. TCRdb re-derived calls from the reads in MiXCR, one entry per CDR3 protein. In the table there are roughly 310,000 distinct CDR3 sequences, roughly a sixth of which are singletons. Trimming removed 1 base from V and 6 bases from J, with 7 bases in between. The CDR3 contains 14 residues. The V and J genes are TRBV12-3 or TRBV12-4 and TRBJ1-6, with D unresolved. The source material was PBMCs. This TCR derives from a human donor in good health (CMV status not recorded). Some clones in this sample may be carry-over from other donors' samples. The CDR3 protein is CASSLGLGNSPLHF. As DNA, the CDR3 is TGTGCCAGCAGTTTAGGTTTAGGTAATTCACCCCTCCACTTT.